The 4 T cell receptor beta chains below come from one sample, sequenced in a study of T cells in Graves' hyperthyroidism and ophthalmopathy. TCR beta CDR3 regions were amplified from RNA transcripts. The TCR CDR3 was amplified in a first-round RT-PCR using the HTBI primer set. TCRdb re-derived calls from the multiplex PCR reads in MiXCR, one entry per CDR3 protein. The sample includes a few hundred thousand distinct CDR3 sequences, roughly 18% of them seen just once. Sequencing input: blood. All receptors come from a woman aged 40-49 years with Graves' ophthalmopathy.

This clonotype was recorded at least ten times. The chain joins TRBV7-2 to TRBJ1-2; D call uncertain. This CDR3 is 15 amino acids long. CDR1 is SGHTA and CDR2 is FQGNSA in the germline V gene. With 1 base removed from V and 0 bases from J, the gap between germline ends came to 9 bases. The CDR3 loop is CASSLEAASNYGYTF. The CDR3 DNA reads TGTGCCAGCAGCTTAGAGGCAGCCTCTAACTATGGCTACACCTTC.

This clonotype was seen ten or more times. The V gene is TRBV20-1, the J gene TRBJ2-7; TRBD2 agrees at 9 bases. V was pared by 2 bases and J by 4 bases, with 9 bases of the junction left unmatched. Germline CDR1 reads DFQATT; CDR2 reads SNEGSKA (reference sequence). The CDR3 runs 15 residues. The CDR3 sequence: CSARRSRAGGYEQYF. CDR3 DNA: TGCAGTGCTAGACGTAGTCGAGCGGGAGGTTACGAGCAGTACTTC.

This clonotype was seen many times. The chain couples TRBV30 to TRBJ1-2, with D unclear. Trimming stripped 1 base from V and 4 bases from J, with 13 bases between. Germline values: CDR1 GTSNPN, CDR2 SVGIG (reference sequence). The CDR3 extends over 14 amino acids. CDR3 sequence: CAWSAASGAYGYTF. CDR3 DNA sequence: TGTGCCTGGAGTGCCGCGTCGGGAGCCTATGGCTACACCTTC.

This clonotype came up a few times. CDR3 DNA sequence: TGCAGCGTTGATGACTTCTCGAACGAGCAGTACTTC. Protein product: CSVDDFSNEQYF. V usage is TRBV29-1 and J usage is TRBJ2-7, with D uncertain. The ends were cut back, 3 bases at V and 5 bases at J, with 11 bases in the middle. Germline CDR1 is SQVTM and CDR2 is ANQGSEA. The CDR3 consists of 12 residues.